This T cell receptor beta chain is from a study of T cells expressing NK-cell markers. Study in general: Repertoires of TCR beta were obtained from T cells sorted as CD3+CD56+NKG2C+, CD3+CD56+NKG2C- and CD3+CD56-NKG2C+. Regarding the study as a whole: Among several donors, these clonotypes also ranked first in the CD3+CD56-NKG2C+ fraction.

Turning to this clonotype: Its antigen is unknown.

The CDR3 loop spans 17 amino acids. Germline V CDR1 and CDR2: SGHTA, FQGNSA. TCRdb reprocessed the 5' RACE reads and reports one entry per CDR3 protein, with no DNA. The sample yields some 300,000 distinct CDR3 sequences, of which the top ten take up about 0.4%. The receptor comes from a man between 18 and 29 years old in good health. V gene TRBV7-2 combines with J gene TRBJ2-6; TCRdb calls TRBD2, which cannot be checked without DNA. The sequenced material came from blood T cells: a sorted CD56 or NKG2C T cell subset, CD4+ or CD8+ T cells, or bulk PBMC T cells (not recorded which). CDR3 region: CASSWDSGSSGANVLTF.